The entry that follows covers one T cell receptor beta chain sequence. The CDR3 loop spans 17 amino acids. The germline V gene encodes CDR1 SGHVS and CDR2 FNYEAQ. Trimming pared 1 base from V and 3 bases from J, leaving 16 bases between. This record comes from a study of blood T cell repertoires in COVID-19. Study details: Samples came from the United States, Italy and Spain, spanning acute and convalescent COVID-19. PBMCs, B-cell-depleted T cells, or T cells were the source of the cDNA or gDNA that made up the material.

Methods used by the authors: Estimation of nucleated cell counts relied on the amplification of reference gene primers. The protocol was immunoSEQ multiplex PCR, while the TCRdb copy is restricted to in-frame clones and leaves out a portion. Clonal size and the V and J genes are those of that table, whereas D and trimming came from the DNA. The data show approximately 200,000 clones, around 85% seen once. The genes are TRBV7-6 and TRBJ1-3, with D maybe TRBD1 (6 bases). The specimen sequenced was peripheral blood. The TCR originated in a woman in her fifties or sixties with acute or convalescent COVID-19. CDR3 in amino acids: CASSLGSRGGSGNTIYF. In nucleotides, the CDR3 is TGTGCCAGCAGCTTAGGGTCAAGAGGGGGTAGTGGAAACACCATATATTTT.